Described below is a single T cell receptor beta chain sequence and its context. Per germline, CDR1 MGHDK and CDR2 SYGVNS. This CDR3 is built from 16 residues. Trimming shortened V by 3 bases and J by 0 bases, and 12 bases separated the two germline ends. TCRdb's copy holds only in-frame clones and misses some; the assay was immunoSEQ multiplex PCR. Among some 63,000 clones listed, about 94% were seen once. This record belongs to a study of OX40 agonist ivuxolimab in advanced cancers. This rearrangement joins TRBV25-1 to TRBJ2-4; D not certain. The TCR was taken from an adult with an advanced solid tumor such as melanoma, head and neck, liver or kidney cancer. The input for sequencing was CD4+ or CD8+ T cells sorted from blood, taken in a trial of the OX40 agonist ivuxolimab. DNA of the CDR3: TGTGCCAGCAGTGATTACGGCAGTCCAGCCAAAAACATTCAGTACTTC. Protein sequence: CASSDYGSPAKNIQYF.